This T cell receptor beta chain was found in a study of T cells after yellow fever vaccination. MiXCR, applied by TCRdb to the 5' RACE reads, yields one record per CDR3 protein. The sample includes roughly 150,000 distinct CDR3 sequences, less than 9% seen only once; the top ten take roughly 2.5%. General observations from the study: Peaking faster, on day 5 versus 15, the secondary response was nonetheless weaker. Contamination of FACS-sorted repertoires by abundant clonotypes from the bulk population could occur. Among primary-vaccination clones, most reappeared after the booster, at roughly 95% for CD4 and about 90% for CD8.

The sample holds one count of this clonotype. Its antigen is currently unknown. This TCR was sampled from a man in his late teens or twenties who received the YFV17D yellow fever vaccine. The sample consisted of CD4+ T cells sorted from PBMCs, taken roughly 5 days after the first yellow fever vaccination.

CDR3 protein: CASSQGQQINNEQFF. The CDR3 bases are TGTGCCAGCAGCCAAGGGCAGCAGATAAACAATGAGCAGTTCTTC. V gene TRBV3-1 combines with J gene TRBJ2-1, with unresolved D. This CDR3 is built from 15 residues. Between the trimmed V and J ends, which lost 1 base and 5 bases, there was a span of 12 bases. Germline V CDR1 and CDR2: LGHDT, YNNKEL (reference sequence).